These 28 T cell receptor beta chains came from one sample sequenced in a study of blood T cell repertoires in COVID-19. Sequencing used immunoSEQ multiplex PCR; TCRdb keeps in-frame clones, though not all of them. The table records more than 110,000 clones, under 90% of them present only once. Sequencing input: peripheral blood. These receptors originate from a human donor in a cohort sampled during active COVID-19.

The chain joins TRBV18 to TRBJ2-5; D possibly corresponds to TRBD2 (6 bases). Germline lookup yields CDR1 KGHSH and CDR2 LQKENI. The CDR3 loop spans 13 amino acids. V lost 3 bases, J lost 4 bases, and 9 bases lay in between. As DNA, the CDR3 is TGTGCCAGCTCACCGGGACTTGGAGAGACCCAGTACTTC. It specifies CASSPGLGETQYF.

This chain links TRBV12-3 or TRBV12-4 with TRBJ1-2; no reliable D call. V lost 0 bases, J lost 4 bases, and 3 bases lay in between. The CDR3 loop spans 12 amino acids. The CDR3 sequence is CASSLAGYGYTF. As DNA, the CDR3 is TGTGCCAGCAGTTTAGCCGGCTATGGCTACACCTTC.

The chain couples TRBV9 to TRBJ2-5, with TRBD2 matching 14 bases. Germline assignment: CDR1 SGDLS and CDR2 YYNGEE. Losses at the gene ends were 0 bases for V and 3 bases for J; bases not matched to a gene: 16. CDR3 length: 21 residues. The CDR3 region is CASSVAPMGGPGLAGEETQYF. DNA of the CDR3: TGTGCCAGCAGCGTAGCTCCGATGGGGGGCCCGGGACTAGCGGGAGAAGAGACCCAGTACTTC.

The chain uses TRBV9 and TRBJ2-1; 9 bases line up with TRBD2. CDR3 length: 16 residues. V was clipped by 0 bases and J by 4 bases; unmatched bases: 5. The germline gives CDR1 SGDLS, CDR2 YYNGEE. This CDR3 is CASSVGLAGPYNEQFF. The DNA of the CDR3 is TGTGCCAGCAGCGTAGGGCTAGCGGGGCCGTACAATGAGCAGTTCTTC.

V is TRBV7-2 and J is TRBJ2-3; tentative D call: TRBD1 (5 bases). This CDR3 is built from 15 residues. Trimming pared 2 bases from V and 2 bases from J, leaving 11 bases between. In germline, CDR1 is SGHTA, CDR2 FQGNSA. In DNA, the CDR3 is TGTGCCAGCAGCTTACCAGACAGTTTCACAGATACGCAGTATTTT. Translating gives CASSLPDSFTDTQYF.

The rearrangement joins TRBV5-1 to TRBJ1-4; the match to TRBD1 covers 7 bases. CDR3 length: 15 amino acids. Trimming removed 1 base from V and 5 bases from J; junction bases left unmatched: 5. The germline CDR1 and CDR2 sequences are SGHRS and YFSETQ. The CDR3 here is CASSLKGTANEKLFF. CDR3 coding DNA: TGCGCCAGCAGCTTGAAAGGGACAGCGAATGAAAAACTGTTTTTT.

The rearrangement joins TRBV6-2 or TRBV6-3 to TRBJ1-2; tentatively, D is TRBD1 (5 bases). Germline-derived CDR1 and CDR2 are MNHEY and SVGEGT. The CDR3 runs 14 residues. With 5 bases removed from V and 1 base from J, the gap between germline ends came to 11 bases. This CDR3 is CASSVRDGNYGYTF. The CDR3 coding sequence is TGTGCCAGCAGTGTGCGGGACGGTAACTATGGCTACACCTTC.

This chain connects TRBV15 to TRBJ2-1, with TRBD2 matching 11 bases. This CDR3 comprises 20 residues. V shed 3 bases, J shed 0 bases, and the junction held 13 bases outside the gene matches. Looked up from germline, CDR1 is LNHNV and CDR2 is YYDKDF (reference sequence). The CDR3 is CATSSPGGLADPRSYNEQFF. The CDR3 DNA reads TGTGCCACCAGCAGTCCGGGGGGACTAGCGGATCCACGCTCCTACAATGAGCAGTTCTTC. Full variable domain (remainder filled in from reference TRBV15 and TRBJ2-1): DAMVIQNPRYQVTQFGKPVTLSCSQTLNHNVMYWYQQKSSQAPKLLFHYYDKDFNNEADTPDNFQSRRPNTSFCFLDIRSPGLGDTAMYLCATSSPGGLADPRSYNEQFFGPGTRLTVL.

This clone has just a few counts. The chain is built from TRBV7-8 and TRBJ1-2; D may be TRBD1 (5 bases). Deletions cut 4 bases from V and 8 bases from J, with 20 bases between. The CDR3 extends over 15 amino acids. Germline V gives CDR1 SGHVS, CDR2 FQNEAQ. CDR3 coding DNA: TGTGCCAGCAGCTCCATGGGGCGCGGTTTGGAAGGCTACACCTTC. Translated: CASSSMGRGLEGYTF.

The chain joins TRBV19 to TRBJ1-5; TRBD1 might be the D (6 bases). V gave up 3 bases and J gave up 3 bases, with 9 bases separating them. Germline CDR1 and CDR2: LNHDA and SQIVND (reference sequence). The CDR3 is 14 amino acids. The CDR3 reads CASSIWDTNQPQHF. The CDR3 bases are TGTGCCAGTAGTATCTGGGACACCAATCAGCCCCAGCATTTT.

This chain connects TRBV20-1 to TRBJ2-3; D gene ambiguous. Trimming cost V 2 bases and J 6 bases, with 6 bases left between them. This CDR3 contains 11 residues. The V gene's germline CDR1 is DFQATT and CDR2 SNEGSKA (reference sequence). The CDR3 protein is CSARFSDTQYF. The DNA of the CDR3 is TGCAGTGCTAGATTCTCCGATACGCAGTATTTT.

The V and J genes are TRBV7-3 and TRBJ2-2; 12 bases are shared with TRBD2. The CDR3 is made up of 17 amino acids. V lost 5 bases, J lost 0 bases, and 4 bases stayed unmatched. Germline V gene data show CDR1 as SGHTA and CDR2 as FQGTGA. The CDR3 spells CASSAGLAGPNTGELFF. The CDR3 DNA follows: TGTGCCAGCAGCGCGGGACTAGCGGGCCCGAACACCGGGGAGCTGTTTTTT.

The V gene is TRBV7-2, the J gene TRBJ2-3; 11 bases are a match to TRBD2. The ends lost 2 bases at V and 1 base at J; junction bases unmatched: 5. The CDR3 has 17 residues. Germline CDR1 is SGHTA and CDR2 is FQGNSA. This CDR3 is CASSLSSGRSRTDTQYF. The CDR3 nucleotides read TGTGCCAGCAGCTTATCTAGCGGGAGGTCTCGCACAGATACGCAGTATTTT. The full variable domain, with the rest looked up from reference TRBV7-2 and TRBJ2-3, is GAGVSQSPSNKVTEKGKDVELRCDPISGHTALYWYRQSLGQGLEFLIYFQGNSAPDKSGLPSDRFSAERTGGSVSTLTIQRTQQEDSAVYLCASSLSSGRSRTDTQYFGPGTRLTVL.

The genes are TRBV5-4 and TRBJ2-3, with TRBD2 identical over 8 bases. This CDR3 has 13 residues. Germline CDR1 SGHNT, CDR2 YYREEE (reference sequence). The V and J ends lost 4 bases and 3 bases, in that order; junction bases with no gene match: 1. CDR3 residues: CASSPGGTDTQYF. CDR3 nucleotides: TGTGCCAGCAGCCCGGGGGGGACAGATACGCAGTATTTT.

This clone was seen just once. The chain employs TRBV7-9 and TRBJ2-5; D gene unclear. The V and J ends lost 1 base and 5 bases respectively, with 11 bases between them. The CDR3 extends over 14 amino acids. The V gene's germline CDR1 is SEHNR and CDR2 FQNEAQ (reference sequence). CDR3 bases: TGTGCCAGCAGCTTAGTGGTGGCATTTGAGACCCAGTACTTC. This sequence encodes CASSLVVAFETQYF.

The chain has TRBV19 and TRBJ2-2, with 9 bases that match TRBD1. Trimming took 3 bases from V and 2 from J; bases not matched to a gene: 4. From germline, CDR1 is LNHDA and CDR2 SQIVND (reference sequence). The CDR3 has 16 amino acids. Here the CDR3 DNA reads TGTGCCAGTAGTATGACAGGGGGTTTAAACACCGGGGAGCTGTTTTTT. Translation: CASSMTGGLNTGELFF.

The CDR3 coding sequence is TGTGCCAGCAGTTTAAGGGGCACTGAAGCTTTCTTT. Translation gives CASSLRGTEAFF. This chain connects TRBV12-3 or TRBV12-4 to TRBJ1-1; D possibly corresponds to TRBD1 (5 bases). Trimming cost V 2 bases and J 4 bases, with 5 bases left between them. The length of the CDR3 is 12 residues.

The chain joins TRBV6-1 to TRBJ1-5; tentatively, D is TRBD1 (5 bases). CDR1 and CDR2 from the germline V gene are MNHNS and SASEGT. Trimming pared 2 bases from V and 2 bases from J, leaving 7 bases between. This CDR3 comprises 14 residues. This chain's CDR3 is CASSESGGNQPQHF. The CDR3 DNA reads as TGTGCCAGCAGTGAATCGGGGGGCAATCAGCCCCAGCATTTT.

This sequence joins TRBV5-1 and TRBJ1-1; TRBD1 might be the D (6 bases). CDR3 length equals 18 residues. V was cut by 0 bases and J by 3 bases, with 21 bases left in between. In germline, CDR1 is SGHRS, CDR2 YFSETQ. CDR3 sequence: CASSLGPRGRQKDTEAFF. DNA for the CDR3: TGCGCCAGCAGCTTGGGACCCAGGGGTAGGCAGAAGGACACTGAAGCTTTCTTT.

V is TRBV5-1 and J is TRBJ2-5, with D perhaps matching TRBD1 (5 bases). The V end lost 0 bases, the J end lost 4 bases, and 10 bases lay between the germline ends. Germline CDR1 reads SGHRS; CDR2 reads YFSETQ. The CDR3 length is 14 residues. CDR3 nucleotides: TGCGCCAGCAGCTTGGGCAGGGCCTCAGAGACCCAGTACTTC. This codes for CASSLGRASETQYF.

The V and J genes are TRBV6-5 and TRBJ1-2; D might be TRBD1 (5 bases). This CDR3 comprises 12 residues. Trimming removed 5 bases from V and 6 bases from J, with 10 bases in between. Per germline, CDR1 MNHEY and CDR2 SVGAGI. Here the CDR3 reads CASSQGLHGYTF. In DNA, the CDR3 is TGTGCCAGCAGTCAGGGACTACATGGCTACACCTTC.

The CDR3 reads CASSEGDLANEKLFF. Here the CDR3 DNA reads TGTGCCAGCAGTGAAGGGGACTTGGCTAATGAAAAACTGTTTTTT. The V gene is TRBV6-1, the J gene TRBJ1-4; the D gene is possibly TRBD1 (5 bases). CDR1 is MNHNS and CDR2 is SASEGT in the germline V gene. This CDR3 is 15 amino acids long. V shed 1 base and J shed 3 bases, with 9 bases lying between them.

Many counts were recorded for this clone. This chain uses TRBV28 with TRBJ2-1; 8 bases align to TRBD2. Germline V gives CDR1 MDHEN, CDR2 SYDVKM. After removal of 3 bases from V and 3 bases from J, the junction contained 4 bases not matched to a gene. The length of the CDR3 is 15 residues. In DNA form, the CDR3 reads TGTGCCAGCAGTTTTAGCGGGAACCTCTACAATGAGCAGTTCTTC. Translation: CASSFSGNLYNEQFF.

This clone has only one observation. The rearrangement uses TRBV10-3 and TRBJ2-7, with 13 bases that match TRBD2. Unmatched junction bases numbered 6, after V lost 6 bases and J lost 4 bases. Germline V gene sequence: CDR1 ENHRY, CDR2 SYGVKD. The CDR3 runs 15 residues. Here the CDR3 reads CAISPLAGGPYEQYF. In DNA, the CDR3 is TGTGCCATCAGCCCACTAGCGGGGGGGCCTTACGAGCAGTACTTC.

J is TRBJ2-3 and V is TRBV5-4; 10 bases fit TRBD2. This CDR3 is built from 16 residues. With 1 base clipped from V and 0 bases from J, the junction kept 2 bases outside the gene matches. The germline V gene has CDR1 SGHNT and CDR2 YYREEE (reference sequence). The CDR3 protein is CASSLRTSGSTDTQYF. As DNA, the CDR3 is TGTGCCAGCAGCTTGAGGACTAGCGGAAGCACAGATACGCAGTATTTT.

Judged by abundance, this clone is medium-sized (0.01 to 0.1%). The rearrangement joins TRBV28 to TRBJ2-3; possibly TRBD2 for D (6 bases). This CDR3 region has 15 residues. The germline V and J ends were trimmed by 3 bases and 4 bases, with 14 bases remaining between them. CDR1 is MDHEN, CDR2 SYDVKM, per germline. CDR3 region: CASSLNPGVSDTQYF. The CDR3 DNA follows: TGTGCCAGCAGTTTGAACCCGGGGGTATCAGATACGCAGTATTTT.

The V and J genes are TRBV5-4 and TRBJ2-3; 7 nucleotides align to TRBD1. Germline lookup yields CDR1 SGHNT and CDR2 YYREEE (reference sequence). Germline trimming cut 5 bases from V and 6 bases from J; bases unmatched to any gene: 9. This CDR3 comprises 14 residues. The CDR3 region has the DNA TGTGCCAGCAGTTTAGACAGGGTCGGCGATACGCAGTATTTT. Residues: CASSLDRVGDTQYF.

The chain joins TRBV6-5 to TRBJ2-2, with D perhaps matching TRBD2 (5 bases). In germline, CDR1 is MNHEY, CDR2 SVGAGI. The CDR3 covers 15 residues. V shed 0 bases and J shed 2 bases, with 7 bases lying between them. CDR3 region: CASSYSGVNTGELFF. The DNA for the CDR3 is TGTGCCAGCAGTTACTCCGGGGTCAACACCGGGGAGCTGTTTTTT.